The entry below gives a single T cell receptor (beta chain) sequence along with its context. The antigen remains unidentified. This specimen belongs to a study of Ad26.COV2.S vaccination and SARS-CoV-2 variants. The study's findings and limits: Placebo recipients trailed vaccine recipients in spike-specific TCR breadth. TCR breadth and depth estimates may have understated total T cell responses.

The repertoire was sequenced with immunoSEQ multiplex PCR; TCRdb's copy has only in-frame clones and lacks some. In the table there are around 500,000 clones, approximately 90% of which are singletons. Indicated treatment: roughly 19 received Ad26.COV2.S at low or high dose, single or two shots; roughly 5 received placebo; per-sample allocation not given. Day 63 following the first vaccine or placebo injection was when the samples were taken. The CDR3 totals 15 residues. Per the germline V gene, CDR1 is SQVTM and CDR2 is ANQGSEA. V dropped 7 bases and J dropped 0; count of bases not matched to a gene: 4.

This specimen consisted of peripheral blood, obtained in a trial of Ad26.COV2.S vaccine versus placebo. This chain links TRBV29-1 with TRBJ2-3; 13 bases align to TRBD2. The TCR comes from a person aged 18-60 years who received the Ad26.COV2.S COVID-19 vaccine or a placebo. The CDR3 bases are TGCAGCGGCAGACTAGCGGGGGGCAGCACAGATACGCAGTATTTT. Translation gives CSGRLAGGSTDTQYF.